A selection of T cell receptor beta chains follows, all from one sample in a study of human T cells and chemical hapten exposure. TCRdb recomputed calls from the RACE reads with MiXCR, one row per CDR3 protein. The sample lists 250,000 or so distinct CDR3 sequences; 7.7% were seen once. The sequencing used whole blood, collected in connection with sensitization to the hapten diphenylcyclopropenone (DPC). The origin of the receptors is a man between 18 and 29 years old with alopecia areata. Some clones in this sample may be carry-over from other donors' samples. CDR3s include the opening cysteine and the closing phenylalanine or tryptophan. The order of the fields is clone size, J gene, D gene, V gene, CDR3 DNA, CDR3 protein. D genes are given only for firm matches. Clone size is shown for a subset of rows, as once, few, many or a class of expanded clone.

few	TRBJ2-2	NA	TRBV9	TGTGCCAGCAGCGCACCGGTAGGAGCGAACACCGGGGAGCTGTTTTTT	CASSAPVGANTGELFF
many	TRBJ2-5	NA	TRBV5-1	TGCGCCAGCAGGAAATTAGCATATCAACAAGAGACCCAGTACTTC	CASRKLAYQQETQYF
NA	TRBJ1-1	NA	TRBV21-1	TGTGCCAGCGGGGTTAAAATCTGGCCCCGAGAGTGGAACACTGAAGCTTTCTTT	CASGVKIWPREWNTEAFF
many	TRBJ1-1	NA	TRBV12-3/TRBV12-4	TGTGCCAGCAGCCTGCTAGGAACTGAAGCTTTCTTT	CASSLLGTEAFF
NA	TRBJ2-1	NA	TRBV7-9	TGTGCCAGCAGCTTAGGGGGTCATCCTACTGAGCAGTTCTTC	CASSLGGHPTEQFF
few	TRBJ2-3	TRBD2	TRBV20-1	TGCAGTGCTAGGGAGACTTGGACTAGCGGGTTGAGCACAGATACGCAGTATTTT	CSARETWTSGLSTDTQYF
many	TRBJ1-1	NA	TRBV28	TGTGCCAGCAGTTTTCTTTCGGGACGCCGGGCAAAAGCTTTCTTT	CASSFLSGRRAKAFF
NA	TRBJ2-1	TRBD1	TRBV25-1	TGTGCCAGCAGTGAATCGGGGACAGGGGGATCCAATGAGCAGTTCTTC	CASSESGTGGSNEQFF
few	TRBJ2-3	TRBD2	TRBV9	TGTGCCAGCAGCGTAGCTACGGGGACTAGCAGAGGCACAGATACGCAGTATTTT	CASSVATGTSRGTDTQYF
NA	TRBJ2-5	TRBD1	TRBV7-3	TGTGCCAGCAGCCGGGACAGGGGGAGCGAGACCCAGTACTTC	CASSRDRGSETQYF
NA	TRBJ1-1	NA	TRBV12-3/TRBV12-4	TGTGCCACCAAAGGGTCTGTGGGGAACACTGAAGCTTTCTTT	CATKGSVGNTEAFF
few	TRBJ2-1	TRBD2	TRBV2	TGTGCCAGCAGCGCGGGGAGCGGGGTTAACAATGAGCAGTTCTTC	CASSAGSGVNNEQFF
few	TRBJ1-1	TRBD1	TRBV6-5	TGTGCCAGCAGTCACCCCCGGGACAGCATGAACACTGAAGCTTTCTTT	CASSHPRDSMNTEAFF
NA	TRBJ2-3	NA	TRBV10-1	TGCGCCAGCAGTGACGCCGGAGTCAGAGATACGCAGTATTTT	CASSDAGVRDTQYF
NA	TRBJ1-2	NA	TRBV20-1	TGCAGTGCTATGAACCCTCCCAGGCCGCCCTTCTATGGCTACACCTTC	CSAMNPPRPPFYGYTF
NA	TRBJ2-1	TRBD1	TRBV28	TGTGCCAGCAGCCCGGGGACAGTTGAGCAGTTCTTC	CASSPGTVEQFF